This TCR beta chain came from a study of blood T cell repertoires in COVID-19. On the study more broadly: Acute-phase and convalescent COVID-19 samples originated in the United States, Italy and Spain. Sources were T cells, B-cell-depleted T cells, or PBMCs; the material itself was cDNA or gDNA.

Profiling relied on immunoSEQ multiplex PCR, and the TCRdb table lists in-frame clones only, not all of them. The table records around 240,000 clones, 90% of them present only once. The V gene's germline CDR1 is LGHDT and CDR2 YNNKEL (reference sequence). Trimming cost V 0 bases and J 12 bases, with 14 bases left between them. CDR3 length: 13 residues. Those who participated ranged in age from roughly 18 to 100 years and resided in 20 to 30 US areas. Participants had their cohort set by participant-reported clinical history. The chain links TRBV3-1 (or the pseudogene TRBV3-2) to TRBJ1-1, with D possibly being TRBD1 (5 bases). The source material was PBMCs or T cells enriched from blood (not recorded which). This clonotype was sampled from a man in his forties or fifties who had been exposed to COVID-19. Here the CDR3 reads CASSQDVSGGTFF. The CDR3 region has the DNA TGTGCCAGCAGCCAAGATGTGTCCGGGGGAACTTTCTTT.